This is a list of T cell receptor beta chains from one sample in a study of CD8+CD57+ T cells in acquired aplastic anemia. TCRdb redid the calling of the reads with MiXCR, one entry per CDR3 protein. Of around 150,000 distinct CDR3 sequences in the sample, around 48% were seen once. Sequencing was carried out using sorted CD4+, CD8+, or CD8+CD57+ T cells (not recorded which) from PBMCs. Receptors were obtained from a human donor with aplastic anemia. Both conserved end residues are part of each CDR3. The D gene is left open where the match is weak. Size is stated for part of the rows, as once, few or many counts, or as a class when the clone is expanded.

len: 11; j_gene: TRBJ2-7; abundance: NA; d_gene: NA; v_gene: TRBV29-1; CDR3aa: CSVASDSEQYF; CDR3nt: TGCAGCGTAGCCAGTGACAGCGAGCAGTACTTC
len: 16; j_gene: TRBJ2-2; abundance: few; d_gene: NA; v_gene: TRBV5-1; CDR3aa: CASSLDPGGQTGELFF; CDR3nt: TGCGCCAGCAGCTTGGACCCGGGGGGCCAGACCGGGGAGCTGTTTTTT
len: 15; j_gene: TRBJ2-3; abundance: NA; d_gene: NA; v_gene: TRBV24-1; CDR3aa: CATSASSYITDTQYF; CDR3nt: TGTGCCACCAGTGCCAGCAGTTACATTACAGATACGCAGTATTTT
len: 11; j_gene: TRBJ1-1; abundance: many; d_gene: TRBD1; v_gene: TRBV12-3/TRBV12-4; CDR3aa: CASNHRGMAFF; CDR3nt: TGTGCCAGCAACCACAGGGGTATGGCTTTCTTT
len: 13; j_gene: TRBJ2-1; abundance: NA; d_gene: NA; v_gene: TRBV4-1; CDR3aa: CASSQVSVNEQSF; CDR3nt: TGCGCCAGCAGCCAAGTGTCGGTCAATGAGCAGTCCTTC
len: 16; j_gene: TRBJ2-1; abundance: once; d_gene: TRBD2; v_gene: TRBV5-4; CDR3aa: CASSLGLAGVTYEQFF; CDR3nt: TGTGCCAGCAGCTTGGGTCTAGCGGGAGTGACCTATGAGCAGTTCTTC
len: 14; j_gene: TRBJ2-1; abundance: many; d_gene: NA; v_gene: TRBV5-8; CDR3aa: CASSGVASRAEQFF; CDR3nt: TGTGCCAGCAGCGGGGTCGCGAGTAGGGCTGAGCAGTTCTTC
len: 15; j_gene: TRBJ1-1; abundance: many; d_gene: NA; v_gene: TRBV7-2; CDR3aa: CASSLPLDRNTEAFF; CDR3nt: TGTGCCAGCAGCTTACCCTTGGACAGGAACACTGAAGCTTTCTTT
len: 15; j_gene: TRBJ2-1; abundance: few; d_gene: NA; v_gene: TRBV5-4; CDR3aa: CASSSNGGSYNEQFF; CDR3nt: TGTGCCAGCAGCTCCAACGGGGGCTCCTACAATGAGCAGTTCTTC
len: 16; j_gene: TRBJ2-5; abundance: many; d_gene: NA; v_gene: TRBV7-6; CDR3aa: CASSHGQGGNRETQYF; CDR3nt: TGTGCCAGCAGCCATGGACAGGGAGGGAACCGAGAGACCCAGTACTTC
len: 13; j_gene: TRBJ1-4; abundance: few; d_gene: TRBD1; v_gene: TRBV12-3/TRBV12-4; CDR3aa: CASRDRGGEKLFF; CDR3nt: TGTGCCAGCCGGGACAGGGGAGGGGAAAAACTGTTTTTT
len: 13; j_gene: TRBJ1-5; abundance: many; d_gene: NA; v_gene: TRBV25-1; CDR3aa: CASSEAGNQPQHF; CDR3nt: TGTGCCAGCAGTGAGGCAGGGAATCAGCCCCAGCATTTT
len: 16; j_gene: TRBJ1-5; abundance: NA; d_gene: NA; v_gene: TRBV10-1; CDR3aa: CASSEWVRGFNQPQHF; CDR3nt: TGCGCCAGCAGTGAGTGGGTCAGGGGATTCAATCAGCCCCAGCATTTT
len: 15; j_gene: TRBJ2-7; abundance: NA; d_gene: TRBD2; v_gene: TRBV25-1; CDR3aa: CASSDGTSGRLEQYF; CDR3nt: TGTGCCAGCAGTGATGGGACTAGCGGGAGGCTCGAGCAGTACTTC
len: 15; j_gene: TRBJ2-1; abundance: few; d_gene: TRBD1; v_gene: TRBV29-1; CDR3aa: CSVFTGVNSYNEQFF; CDR3nt: TGCAGCGTTTTTACAGGGGTCAACTCCTACAATGAGCAGTTCTTC
len: 16; j_gene: TRBJ1-1; abundance: NA; d_gene: NA; v_gene: TRBV6-1; CDR3aa: CASSPDRVEGGTEAFF; CDR3nt: TGTGCCAGCAGCCCAGATCGGGTAGAGGGTGGGACTGAAGCTTTCTTT
len: 12; j_gene: TRBJ2-2; abundance: NA; d_gene: NA; v_gene: TRBV29-1; CDR3aa: CSVEARAGELFF; CDR3nt: TGCAGCGTTGAAGCTAGGGCCGGGGAGCTGTTTTTT
len: 14; j_gene: TRBJ1-6; abundance: NA; d_gene: TRBD1; v_gene: TRBV2; CDR3aa: CASSEGDRASPLHF; CDR3nt: TGTGCCAGCAGTGAAGGGGACAGGGCTTCACCCCTCCACTTT
len: 15; j_gene: TRBJ1-1; abundance: many; d_gene: NA; v_gene: TRBV5-1; CDR3aa: CASSLVSGPNTEAFF; CDR3nt: TGCGCCAGCAGCTTGGTTTCAGGCCCGAACACTGAAGCTTTCTTT
len: 13; j_gene: TRBJ1-5; abundance: many; d_gene: NA; v_gene: TRBV15; CDR3aa: CATSREPGQPQHF; CDR3nt: TGTGCCACCAGCAGAGAGCCCGGCCAGCCCCAGCATTTT
len: 19; j_gene: TRBJ2-4; abundance: many; d_gene: TRBD1; v_gene: TRBV11-2; CDR3aa: CASSLRGQRTNLAKNIQYF; CDR3nt: TGTGCCAGCAGCTTAAGGGGGCAGCGGACAAATCTAGCCAAAAACATTCAGTACTTC
len: 14; j_gene: TRBJ2-5; abundance: NA; d_gene: NA; v_gene: TRBV7-9; CDR3aa: CASSLANGDGTQYF; CDR3nt: TGTGCCAGCAGCTTAGCAAACGGAGACGGGACCCAGTACTTC
len: 13; j_gene: TRBJ1-2; abundance: few; d_gene: TRBD1; v_gene: TRBV10-2; CDR3aa: CASSVTGNYGYTF; CDR3nt: TGCGCCAGCAGTGTGACAGGGAACTATGGCTACACCTTC
len: 13; j_gene: TRBJ2-1; abundance: NA; d_gene: NA; v_gene: TRBV2; CDR3aa: CASRGDSYNEQFF; CDR3nt: TGTGCCAGCAGGGGGGACTCGTACAATGAGCAGTTCTTC
len: 15; j_gene: TRBJ2-5; abundance: NA; d_gene: NA; v_gene: TRBV5-6; CDR3aa: CASSLVQVPQETQYF; CDR3nt: TGTGCCAGCAGCTTGGTGCAGGTCCCCCAAGAGACCCAGTACTTC
len: 14; j_gene: TRBJ1-1; abundance: NA; d_gene: NA; v_gene: TRBV20-1; CDR3aa: CSAREGGIESEAFF; CDR3nt: TGCAGTGCTAGAGAAGGAGGGATCGAAAGTGAAGCTTTCTTT
len: 15; j_gene: TRBJ1-2; abundance: NA; d_gene: TRBD1; v_gene: TRBV10-3; CDR3aa: CAVSADITGVHGYTF; CDR3nt: TGTGCCGTCAGTGCCGATATAACAGGGGTCCATGGCTACACCTTC
len: 16; j_gene: TRBJ2-4; abundance: NA; d_gene: NA; v_gene: TRBV5-4; CDR3aa: CAGSLVPTGAKNIQYF; CDR3nt: TGTGCCGGCAGCTTAGTGCCTACCGGGGCCAAAAACATTCAGTACTTC
len: 11; j_gene: TRBJ2-1; abundance: few; d_gene: NA; v_gene: TRBV2; CDR3aa: CASSVSNEQFF; CDR3nt: TGTGCCAGCAGTGTTTCTAATGAGCAGTTCTTC
len: 13; j_gene: TRBJ2-2; abundance: NA; d_gene: NA; v_gene: TRBV29-1; CDR3aa: CSVVSPRTGELFF; CDR3nt: TGCAGCGTTGTAAGCCCTAGGACCGGGGAGCTGTTTTTT
len: 12; j_gene: TRBJ2-7; abundance: once; d_gene: TRBD1; v_gene: TRBV2; CDR3aa: CASIGQGYEQYF; CDR3nt: TGTGCCAGCATCGGACAGGGCTACGAGCAGTACTTC
len: 11; j_gene: TRBJ2-7; abundance: few; d_gene: NA; v_gene: TRBV7-9; CDR3aa: CASGSSYEQYF; CDR3nt: TGTGCCAGCGGGTCCTCCTACGAGCAGTACTTC
len: 12; j_gene: TRBJ2-3; abundance: few; d_gene: TRBD2; v_gene: TRBV7-6; CDR3aa: CASSSGGDTQYF; CDR3nt: TGTGCCAGCAGCTCGGGGGGGGATACGCAGTATTTT
len: 15; j_gene: TRBJ2-3; abundance: many; d_gene: TRBD2; v_gene: TRBV7-6; CDR3aa: CASSKGLAVPDTQYF; CDR3nt: TGTGCCAGCAGCAAGGGACTAGCGGTCCCAGATACGCAGTATTTT
len: 14; j_gene: TRBJ1-1; abundance: NA; d_gene: NA; v_gene: TRBV2; CDR3aa: CASSDGGAGTEAFF; CDR3nt: TGTGCCAGCAGTGACGGAGGTGCTGGGACTGAAGCTTTCTTT
len: 16; j_gene: TRBJ1-6; abundance: NA; d_gene: TRBD1; v_gene: TRBV6-1; CDR3aa: CASSLPRDRGFPPLHF; CDR3nt: TGTGCCAGCAGTCTTCCTCGGGACAGGGGATTTCCACCCCTCCACTTT
len: 14; j_gene: TRBJ2-7; abundance: many; d_gene: TRBD1; v_gene: TRBV19; CDR3aa: CASSYGTGTYEQYF; CDR3nt: TGTGCCAGTAGTTACGGGACAGGGACCTACGAGCAGTACTTC
len: 16; j_gene: TRBJ1-2; abundance: many; d_gene: NA; v_gene: TRBV9; CDR3aa: CASSVGVGGSGYGYTF; CDR3nt: TGTGCCAGCAGCGTAGGTGTCGGCGGATCAGGCTATGGCTACACCTTC
len: 16; j_gene: TRBJ2-5; abundance: many; d_gene: NA; v_gene: TRBV7-2; CDR3aa: CASSLVGTGEGETQYF; CDR3nt: TGTGCCAGCAGCTTAGTGGGCACGGGGGAAGGGGAGACCCAGTACTTC
len: 13; j_gene: TRBJ2-3; abundance: NA; d_gene: NA; v_gene: TRBV18; CDR3aa: CASSPSRADTQYF; CDR3nt: TGTGCCAGCTCACCAAGTAGGGCAGATACGCAGTATTTT
len: 12; j_gene: TRBJ2-3; abundance: NA; d_gene: NA; v_gene: TRBV7-2; CDR3aa: CASSLEGDTQYF; CDR3nt: TGTGCCAGCAGCTTAGAGGGGGATACGCAGTATTTT
len: 15; j_gene: TRBJ1-5; abundance: many; d_gene: TRBD1; v_gene: TRBV15; CDR3aa: CATSSEQGNLEPQHF; CDR3nt: TGTGCCACCAGCAGCGAACAGGGGAATTTGGAGCCCCAGCATTTT
len: 18; j_gene: TRBJ2-7; abundance: NA; d_gene: NA; v_gene: TRBV6-2/TRBV6-3; CDR3aa: CASSYLFTQEKSSYEQYF; CDR3nt: TGTGCCAGCAGTTACCTTTTTACACAAGAGAAGAGCTCCTACGAGCAGTACTTC
len: 13; j_gene: TRBJ1-6; abundance: NA; d_gene: TRBD1; v_gene: TRBV7-3; CDR3aa: CASGTGDNSPLHF; CDR3nt: TGTGCCAGCGGGACAGGGGATAATTCACCCCTCCACTTT
len: 15; j_gene: TRBJ1-1; abundance: NA; d_gene: NA; v_gene: TRBV18; CDR3aa: CASSPTSGSGTEAFF; CDR3nt: TGTGCCAGCTCTCCTACTTCCGGCTCGGGGACTGAAGCTTTCTTT
len: 15; j_gene: TRBJ1-1; abundance: many; d_gene: NA; v_gene: TRBV12-3/TRBV12-4; CDR3aa: CASGKTGTGNTEAFF; CDR3nt: TGTGCCAGCGGTAAGACAGGAACGGGGAACACTGAAGCTTTCTTT
len: 14; j_gene: TRBJ1-1; abundance: many; d_gene: TRBD1; v_gene: TRBV5-4; CDR3aa: CASRPDRANTEAFF; CDR3nt: TGTGCCAGCAGACCAGACAGGGCGAACACTGAAGCTTTCTTT
len: 14; j_gene: TRBJ2-7; abundance: NA; d_gene: TRBD1; v_gene: TRBV2; CDR3aa: CASSQATGHYEQYF; CDR3nt: TGTGCCAGCAGCCAAGCGACAGGGCACTACGAGCAGTACTTC
len: 14; j_gene: TRBJ2-7; abundance: once; d_gene: NA; v_gene: TRBV7-6; CDR3aa: CASSLEVAAYEQYF; CDR3nt: TGTGCCAGCAGCTTAGAGGTAGCGGCCTACGAGCAGTACTTC
len: 16; j_gene: TRBJ1-5; abundance: NA; d_gene: TRBD1; v_gene: TRBV25-1; CDR3aa: CASSEQGTGVWQPQHF; CDR3nt: TGTGCCAGCAGTGAACAGGGGACAGGGGTTTGGCAGCCCCAGCATTTT
len: 13; j_gene: TRBJ2-7; abundance: NA; d_gene: NA; v_gene: TRBV29-1; CDR3aa: CSVQTGDYYEQYF; CDR3nt: TGCAGCGTCCAAACCGGGGATTATTACGAGCAGTACTTC
len: 15; j_gene: TRBJ2-6; abundance: many; d_gene: NA; v_gene: TRBV18; CDR3aa: CASSFDRTGANVLTF; CDR3nt: TGTGCCAGCTCATTCGACAGGACTGGGGCCAACGTCCTGACTTTC
len: 12; j_gene: TRBJ2-7; abundance: many; d_gene: NA; v_gene: TRBV3-1; CDR3aa: CASSGELHEQYF; CDR3nt: TGTGCCAGCAGCGGGGAGCTACACGAGCAGTACTTC